This TCR beta chain was obtained from a study of control samples from healthy donors and cancer patients. Deletions cut 1 base from V and 0 bases from J, with 7 bases between. Per germline, CDR1 LGHNA and CDR2 YNFKEQ. The CDR3 covers 15 residues. Data came from immunoSEQ multiplex PCR; TCRdb stores just in-frame clones and leaves some out. The table records roughly 50,000 clones, roughly 96% of them present only once. The sequence derives from a woman aged 25 to 39 in good health. Sequencing was carried out using blood. The chain recombines TRBV4-2 with TRBJ2-1; D is ambiguous. CDR3 coding DNA: TGTGCCAGCAGCCAAGTAGAAAGCTCCTACAATGAGCAGTTCTTC. It specifies CASSQVESSYNEQFF.